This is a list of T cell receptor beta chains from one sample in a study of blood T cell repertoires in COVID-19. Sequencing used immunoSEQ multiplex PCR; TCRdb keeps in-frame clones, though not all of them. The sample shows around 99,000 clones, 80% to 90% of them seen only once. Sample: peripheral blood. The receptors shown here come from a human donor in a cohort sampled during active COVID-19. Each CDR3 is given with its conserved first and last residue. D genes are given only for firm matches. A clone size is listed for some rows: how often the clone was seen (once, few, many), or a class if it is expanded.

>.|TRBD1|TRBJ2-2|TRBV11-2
TGTGCCAGCAGCTTAGGACAGGGGGCCGGGGAGCTGTTTTTT
CASSLGQGAGELFF
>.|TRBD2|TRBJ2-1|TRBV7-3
TGTGCCAGCAGCAGGACTAGCGGGGTGAAATACAATGAGCAGTTCTTC
CASSRTSGVKYNEQFF
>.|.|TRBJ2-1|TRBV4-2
TGTGCCAGCAGCCAATCGGACGCACAAAGCGGTGAGCAGTTCTTC
CASSQSDAQSGEQFF
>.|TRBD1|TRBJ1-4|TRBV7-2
TGTGCCAGCAGTCGGGGACAGAGTAATGAAAAACTGTTTTTT
CASSRGQSNEKLFF
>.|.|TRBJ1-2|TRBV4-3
TGCGCCAGCAGCCAAGAATACGGGGTGGTCTATGGCTACACCTTC
CASSQEYGVVYGYTF
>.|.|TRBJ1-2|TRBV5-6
TGTGCCAGCAGCTTCTATAACTATGGCTACACCTTC
CASSFYNYGYTF
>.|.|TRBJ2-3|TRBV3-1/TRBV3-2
TGTGCCAGCAGCCACCCCCTAGCGCCGGCAGATACGCAGTATTTT
CASSHPLAPADTQYF
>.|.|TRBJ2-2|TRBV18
TGTGCCAGCTCACCACCGGCAGGGGCCACCGGGGAGCTGTTTTTT
CASSPPAGATGELFF
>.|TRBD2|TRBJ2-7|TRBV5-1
TGCGCCAGCAGGAGCGGGGGCTACGAGCAGTACTTC
CASRSGGYEQYF
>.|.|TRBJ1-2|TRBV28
TGTGCCAGCAGTTTCTCACGGAACTATGGCTACACCTTC
CASSFSRNYGYTF
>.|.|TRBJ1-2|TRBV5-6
TGTGCCAGCAGCTTGGCCCCGGGGGGCTACACCTTC
CASSLAPGGYTF
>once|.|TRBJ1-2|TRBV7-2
TGTGCCAGCAGCTTACCAGGTATAGCTAACTATGGCTACACCTTC
CASSLPGIANYGYTF
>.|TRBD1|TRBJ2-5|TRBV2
TGTGCCAGCAGTGAAAGATTAGGACAGGGTGAAGAGACCCAGTACTTC
CASSERLGQGEETQYF
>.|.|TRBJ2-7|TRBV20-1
TGCAGTGCTAGAAGCGGCCACGAGCAGTACTTC
CSARSGHEQYF
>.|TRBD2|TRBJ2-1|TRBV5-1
TGCGCCAGCAGCCTCCTCAGCGGGAAATACAATGAGCAGTTCTTC
CASSLLSGKYNEQFF
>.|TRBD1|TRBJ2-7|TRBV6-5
TGTGCCAGCAGTTACTCGCCCGGACAGGGTTCCGAGCAGTACTTC
CASSYSPGQGSEQYF
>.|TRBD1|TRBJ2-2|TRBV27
TGTGCCAGCAGACGGGACAGGGAAGGTACCGGGGAGCTGTTTTTT
CASRRDREGTGELFF
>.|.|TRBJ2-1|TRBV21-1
TGTGCCAGCACCGCAACAGGGTTCCTCTACAATGAGCAGTTCTTC
CASTATGFLYNEQFF
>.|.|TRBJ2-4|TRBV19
TGTGCCAGTAGTTCGGACTTAGCCAAAAACATTCAGTACTTC
CASSSDLAKNIQYF
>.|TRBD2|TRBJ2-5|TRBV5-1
TGCGCCAGCAGCTCGGGAGGCAGCGGGGAGGGAGAGACCCAGTACTTC
CASSSGGSGEGETQYF
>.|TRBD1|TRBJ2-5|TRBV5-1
TGCGCCAGCAGCCCCGGGACAGCTGTCGAGACCCAGTACTTC
CASSPGTAVETQYF
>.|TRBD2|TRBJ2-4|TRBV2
TGTGCCAGCAGTGAAGGGCGGGGGGGAACCAAAAACATTCAGTACTTC
CASSEGRGGTKNIQYF
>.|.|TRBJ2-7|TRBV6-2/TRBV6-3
TGTGCCAGCAGTTTTCGGGCAGGGATCTGGGAGCAGTACTTC
CASSFRAGIWEQYF
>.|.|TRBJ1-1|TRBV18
TGTGCCAGCTCACCCCAGGTGAACACTGAAGCTTTCTTT
CASSPQVNTEAFF
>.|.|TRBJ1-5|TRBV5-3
TGTGCCAGAAGAGGTAGGGGAGGGCCCCGGGGTCGGCATCAGCCCCAGCATTTT
CARRGRGGPRGRHQPQHF
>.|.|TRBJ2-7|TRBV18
TGTGCCAGCTCGCCCTTCCGACAGGCTCCCTACGAGCAGTACTTC
CASSPFRQAPYEQYF
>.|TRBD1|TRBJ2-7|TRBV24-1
TGTGCCACCAGCCGGACAGGGGGCTACGAGCAGTACTTC
CATSRTGGYEQYF
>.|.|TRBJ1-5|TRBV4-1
TGCGCCAGCAGCCAAGAGGGGGGTGGGGGACAGCCCCAGCATTTT
CASSQEGGGGQPQHF
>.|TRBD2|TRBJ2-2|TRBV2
TGTGCCAGCAGTGAAATTAGCGGGTCGAACACCGGGGAGCTGTTTTTT
CASSEISGSNTGELFF
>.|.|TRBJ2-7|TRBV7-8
TGTGCCAGCAGCTCGGACAGCAACTACTACGAGCAGTACTTC
CASSSDSNYYEQYF
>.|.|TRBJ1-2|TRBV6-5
TGTGCCAGCAGTTACCTCTCCCAGGGTACCTATGGCTACACCTTC
CASSYLSQGTYGYTF
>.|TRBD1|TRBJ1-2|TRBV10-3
TGTGCCATCAGTGGCCAGACAGGGCTCCTCTATGGCTACACCTTC
CAISGQTGLLYGYTF
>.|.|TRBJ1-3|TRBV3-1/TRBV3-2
TGTGCCAGCAGCCAAGTCTTGGGGGCTACGGGAAACACCATATATTTT
CASSQVLGATGNTIYF
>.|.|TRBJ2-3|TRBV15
TGTGCCACCAGCAGCAGACTTAGCACAGATACGCAGTATTTT
CATSSRLSTDTQYF
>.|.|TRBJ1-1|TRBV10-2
TGCGCCAGCAGTGTACAGTTGAACACTGAAGCTTTCTTT
CASSVQLNTEAFF
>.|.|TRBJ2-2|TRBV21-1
TGTGCCAGCAGCAAAGGGGTCGGCGGTGGAGGGAAGGGGGAGCTGTTTTTT
CASSKGVGGGGKGELFF
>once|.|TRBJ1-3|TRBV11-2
TGTGCCAGCAGCGACTCATCGGCCCCATCGAGTTGGAACACCATATATTTT
CASSDSSAPSSWNTIYF
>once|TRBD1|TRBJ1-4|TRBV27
TGTGCCAGCAGTTCCCCTCCCGGGACAGGGGTGGAAAAACTGTTTTTT
CASSSPPGTGVEKLFF
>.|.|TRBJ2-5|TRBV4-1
TGCGCCAGCAGCCAATCCTCAAGGGGGGAGACCCAGTACTTC
CASSQSSRGETQYF
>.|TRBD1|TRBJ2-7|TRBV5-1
TGCGCCAGCAGCTCAAATACAGGGGGCCTCGGGAACGAGCAGTACTTC
CASSSNTGGLGNEQYF
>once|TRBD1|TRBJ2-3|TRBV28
TGTGCCAGCAGTTCCGCGCACAGGGGGGCAGATACGCAGTATTTT
CASSSAHRGADTQYF
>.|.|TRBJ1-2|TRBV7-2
TGTGCCAGCAGCCCCGGAGTAGTGCTGGGCTATGGCTACACCTTC
CASSPGVVLGYGYTF